Shown below are 7 T cell receptor beta chains from a single sample sequenced in a study of post-analysis software for immune sequencing data. The antigens these receptors bind are not known. Incorporated into the TCR beta cDNA libraries were unique molecular identifiers, which served to reduce PCR and sequencing biases. TCRdb reprocessed the PCR reads via MiXCR and lists one record per CDR3 protein. The table has about 400,000 distinct CDR3 sequences, about a third seen once; the top ten hold over 10%. The study's findings and limits: Relative to controls, patients had several TRBV segments at higher frequency, with TRBV5-6, TRBV5-1 and TRBV20-1 among these.

Sequencing was done on a sample of blood. All receptors come from a girl aged 10 to 17 with multiple sclerosis.

The rearrangement links TRBV20-1 to TRBJ2-1, with 13 bases matching TRBD2. CDR3 length: 15 residues. With 2 bases clipped from V and 9 bases from J, the junction kept 7 bases outside the gene matches. Germline V gives CDR1 DFQATT, CDR2 SNEGSKA (reference sequence). In nucleotides, the CDR3 is TGCAGTGCTAGAAAACTAGCGGGGGGGTGCGGTGAGCAGTTCTTC. This encodes CSARKLAGGCGEQFF.

The rearrangement links TRBV10-3 to TRBJ1-5; TRBD1 agrees at 7 bases. J was trimmed by 1 base and V by 2 bases; bases with no gene match: 5. CDR1 and CDR2 from the germline V gene are ENHRY and SYGVKD. The CDR3 is 16 amino acids. CDR3 region: CAISERQGGSNQPQHF. The CDR3 nucleotides read TGTGCCATCAGTGAGCGACAGGGTGGGAGCAATCAGCCCCAGCATTTT.

This chain joins TRBV29-1 and TRBJ1-5, with a possible D match to TRBD1 (5 bases). The V gene lost 6 bases and the J gene lost 2 bases, with 11 bases spanning the gap. Germline V gene data show CDR1 as SQVTM and CDR2 as ANQGSEA. The CDR3 length is 13 residues. The CDR3 sequence: CSVVDSGNQPQHF. Here the CDR3 DNA reads TGCAGCGTCGTTGACAGTGGCAATCAGCCCCAGCATTTT.

This chain connects TRBV13 to TRBJ2-5; D remains unclear. CDR3 size: 13 residues. V was shortened by 4 bases and J by 4 bases, with 10 bases between the two germline ends. Per the germline V gene, CDR1 is PRHDT and CDR2 is FYEKMQ (reference sequence). The CDR3 here is CASSSGSRETQYF. The DNA of the CDR3 is TGTGCCAGCAGCTCCGGCTCGAGAGAGACCCAGTACTTC.

CDR3 amino acids: CASSWELAGGRDTQYF. In nucleotides, the CDR3 is TGTGCCAGCAGCTGGGAACTAGCGGGGGGGCGCGATACGCAGTATTTT. This chain links TRBV5-6 with TRBJ2-3; 13 nucleotides align to TRBD2. Germline CDR1 reads SGHDT; CDR2 reads YYEEEE. There are 16 residues in the CDR3. V dropped 3 bases and J dropped 6; count of bases not matched to a gene: 7. Full variable domain (outside the CDR3, taken from reference TRBV5-6 and TRBJ2-3): DAGVTQSPTHLIKTRGQQVTLRCSPKSGHDTVSWYQQALGQGPQFIFQYYEEEERQRGNFPDRFSGHQFPNYSSELNVNALLLGDSALYLCASSWELAGGRDTQYFGPGTRLTVL.

A few counts support this clonotype. CDR3 in amino acids: CASSKDYSDGNTQYF. CDR3 DNA sequence: TGTGCCAGCAGTAAGGACTATTCAGACGGTAATACGCAGTATTTT. This chain links TRBV7-2 with TRBJ2-3; possibly TRBD2 for D (6 bases). V was shortened by 6 bases and J by 7 bases, with 20 bases between the two germline ends. Looked up from germline, CDR1 is SGHTA and CDR2 is FQGNSA. This CDR3 contains 15 residues.

This clonotype was detected a few times. This chain uses TRBV7-3 with TRBJ2-3; D uncertain. Trimming shortened V by 9 bases and J by 2 bases, and 15 bases separated the two germline ends. Germline V CDR1 and CDR2: SGHTA, FQGTGA. The CDR3 loop spans 14 amino acids. This chain's CDR3 is CASNSDGPTDTQYF. For the CDR3, the DNA is TGTGCCAGTAACTCGGACGGACCCACAGATACGCAGTATTTT.